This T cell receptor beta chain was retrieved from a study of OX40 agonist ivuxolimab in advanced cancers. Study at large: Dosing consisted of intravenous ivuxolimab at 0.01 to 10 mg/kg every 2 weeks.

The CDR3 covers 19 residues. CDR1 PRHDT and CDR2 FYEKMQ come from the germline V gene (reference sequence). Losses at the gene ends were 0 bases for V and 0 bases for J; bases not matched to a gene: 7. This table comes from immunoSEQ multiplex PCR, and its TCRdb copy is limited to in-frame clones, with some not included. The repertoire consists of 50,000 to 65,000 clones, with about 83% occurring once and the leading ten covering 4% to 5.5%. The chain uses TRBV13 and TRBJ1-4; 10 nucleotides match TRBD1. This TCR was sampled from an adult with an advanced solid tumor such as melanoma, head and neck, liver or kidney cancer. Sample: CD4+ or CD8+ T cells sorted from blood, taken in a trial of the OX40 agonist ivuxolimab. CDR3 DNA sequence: TGTGCCAGCAGCTTAGGTGGCGGGACAGGGGAATCAACTAATGAAAAACTGTTTTTT. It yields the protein CASSLGGGTGESTNEKLFF.